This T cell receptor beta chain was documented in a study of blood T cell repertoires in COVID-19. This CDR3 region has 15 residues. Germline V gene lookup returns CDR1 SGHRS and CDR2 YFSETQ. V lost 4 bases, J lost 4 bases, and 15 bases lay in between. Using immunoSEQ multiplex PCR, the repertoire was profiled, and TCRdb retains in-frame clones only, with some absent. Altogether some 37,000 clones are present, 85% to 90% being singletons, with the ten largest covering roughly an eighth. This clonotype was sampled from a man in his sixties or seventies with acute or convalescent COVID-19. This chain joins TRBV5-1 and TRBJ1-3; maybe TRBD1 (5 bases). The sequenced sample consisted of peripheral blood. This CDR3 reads CASSPAGGTGNTIYF. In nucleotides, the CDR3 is TGCGCCAGCAGCCCTGCCGGGGGTACCGGAAACACCATATATTTT.